The T cell receptor (beta chain) under discussion was sequenced for a study of blood T cell repertoires in COVID-19. Study details: COVID-19 samples, acute and convalescent, were from the United States, Italy and Spain. PBMCs, B-cell-depleted T cells, or T cells were the source of the cDNA or gDNA that made up the material.

In germline, CDR1 is SGHNT, CDR2 YYREEE (reference sequence). J lost 4 bases, V lost 4 bases, and 7 bases had no gene match. The CDR3 is 15 amino acids. This table comes from immunoSEQ multiplex PCR, and its TCRdb copy is limited to in-frame clones, with some not included. The profile shows some 120,000 clones, about 70% of them singletons. This sequence originates from a woman in her 70s with acute or convalescent COVID-19. The sequencing input was peripheral blood. The V and J genes are TRBV5-4 and TRBJ1-4; 7 bases are a match to TRBD1. The CDR3 coding sequence is TGTGCCAGCAGCGCCGAGGGGGCGAGTAATGAAAAACTGTTTTTT. The encoded protein is CASSAEGASNEKLFF.